Listed below are T cell receptor beta chains from one sample, sequenced in a study of blood T cell repertoires in COVID-19. Clones were sequenced by immunoSEQ multiplex PCR, and TCRdb holds only the in-frame ones, with some missing. The top ten hold roughly 4% of the sample, which has about 81,000 clones, over 70% seen once. Source material: peripheral blood. The source is a woman aged 50 to 65 with acute or convalescent COVID-19. The CDR3 runs from the conserved cysteine through the conserved F or W. A D gene is named only where the DNA matches it firmly. Rows give clone size only sometimes, using once, few, many, or a class for an expanded clone.

v_gene: TRBV19; abundance: -; d_gene: -; j_gene: TRBJ1-2; CDR3aa: CASSLRVHYGYTF; CDR3nt: TGTGCCAGTAGTCTCCGGGTTCACTATGGCTACACCTTC
v_gene: TRBV6-4; abundance: -; d_gene: -; j_gene: TRBJ1-6; CDR3aa: CASSDYRTVNSPLHF; CDR3nt: TGTGCCAGCAGTGACTACCGGACAGTAAATTCACCCCTCCACTTT
v_gene: TRBV19; abundance: -; d_gene: TRBD1; j_gene: TRBJ1-5; CDR3aa: CASRRVGTGNQPQHF; CDR3nt: TGTGCCAGTAGAAGGGTAGGGACAGGGAATCAGCCCCAGCATTTT
v_gene: TRBV28; abundance: once; d_gene: TRBD1; j_gene: TRBJ1-5; CDR3aa: CASRRGGQGNQPQHF; CDR3nt: TGTGCCAGCAGGAGAGGGGGACAGGGAAATCAGCCCCAGCATTTT
v_gene: TRBV27; abundance: -; d_gene: -; j_gene: TRBJ1-5; CDR3aa: CASSLRSNQPQHF; CDR3nt: TGTGCCAGCAGTTTGCGGAGCAATCAGCCCCAGCATTTT
v_gene: TRBV19; abundance: -; d_gene: TRBD1; j_gene: TRBJ1-5; CDR3aa: CASSPHVVGTGGNQPQHF; CDR3nt: TGTGCCAGTAGTCCCCATGTTGTCGGGACAGGGGGCAATCAGCCCCAGCATTTT
v_gene: TRBV7-2; abundance: -; d_gene: -; j_gene: TRBJ1-2; CDR3aa: CASSPPGQLHGYTF; CDR3nt: TGTGCCAGCAGCCCCCCGGGACAACTTCATGGCTACACCTTC
v_gene: TRBV6-5; abundance: -; d_gene: TRBD1; j_gene: TRBJ1-6; CDR3aa: CASRWTGDNSPLHF; CDR3nt: TGTGCCAGCAGATGGACAGGAGATAATTCACCCCTCCACTTT
v_gene: TRBV27; abundance: -; d_gene: TRBD2; j_gene: TRBJ2-7; CDR3aa: CASSLRTSGGARSYEQYF; CDR3nt: TGTGCCAGCAGTTTAAGGACTAGCGGGGGGGCTAGATCCTACGAGCAGTACTTC
v_gene: TRBV19; abundance: -; d_gene: -; j_gene: TRBJ1-1; CDR3aa: CASRRGPRNTEAFF; CDR3nt: TGTGCCAGTAGGAGAGGCCCCCGGAACACTGAAGCTTTCTTT
v_gene: TRBV30; abundance: -; d_gene: -; j_gene: TRBJ2-2; CDR3aa: CAWSPGAGELFF; CDR3nt: TGTGCCTGGAGCCCGGGGGCCGGGGAGCTGTTTTTT
v_gene: TRBV2; abundance: -; d_gene: TRBD1; j_gene: TRBJ1-2; CDR3aa: CASRRTGGINYGYTF; CDR3nt: TGTGCCAGCAGGAGGACAGGGGGTATTAACTATGGCTACACCTTC
v_gene: TRBV2; abundance: -; d_gene: -; j_gene: TRBJ1-1; CDR3aa: CASSVGGTEAFF; CDR3nt: TGTGCCAGCAGTGTTGGGGGGACTGAAGCTTTCTTT
v_gene: TRBV23-1; abundance: -; d_gene: -; j_gene: TRBJ1-6; CDR3aa: CASSHPGGGEGESPLHF; CDR3nt: TGCGCCAGCAGTCATCCCGGGGGAGGGGAGGGGGAATCACCCCTCCACTTT
v_gene: TRBV5-1; abundance: -; d_gene: -; j_gene: TRBJ1-6; CDR3aa: CATATGQNSPLHF; CDR3nt: TGCGCCACCGCTACGGGACAAAATTCACCCCTCCACTTT
v_gene: TRBV3-1/TRBV3-2; abundance: -; d_gene: -; j_gene: TRBJ1-4; CDR3aa: CASSLRSTNEKLFF; CDR3nt: TGTGCCAGCAGCCTCCGGTCAACTAATGAAAAACTGTTTTTT
v_gene: TRBV28; abundance: -; d_gene: TRBD1; j_gene: TRBJ2-3; CDR3aa: CASSLTGTGRTDTQYF; CDR3nt: TGTGCCAGCAGCCTAACCGGGACAGGGCGCACAGATACGCAGTATTTT
v_gene: TRBV5-3; abundance: -; d_gene: -; j_gene: TRBJ2-2; CDR3aa: CARSPRRTAVFTGELFF; CDR3nt: TGTGCCAGAAGCCCCCGTCGCACAGCTGTCTTCACCGGGGAGCTGTTTTTT
v_gene: TRBV7-2; abundance: -; d_gene: -; j_gene: TRBJ1-1; CDR3aa: CASSFINREAFF; CDR3nt: TGTGCCAGCAGCTTTATTAACAGGGAGGCTTTCTTT
v_gene: TRBV3-1/TRBV3-2; abundance: once; d_gene: TRBD1; j_gene: TRBJ1-2; CDR3aa: CASSPGTGDLYGYTF; CDR3nt: TGTGCCAGCAGCCCGGGGACAGGGGATCTCTATGGCTACACCTTC
v_gene: TRBV9; abundance: -; d_gene: TRBD2; j_gene: TRBJ2-1; CDR3aa: CASTTSRSNEQFF; CDR3nt: TGTGCCAGCACGACTAGCAGATCCAATGAGCAGTTCTTC
v_gene: TRBV5-1; abundance: -; d_gene: -; j_gene: TRBJ1-5; CDR3aa: CASSLDSNNQPQHF; CDR3nt: TGCGCCAGCAGCTTGGACAGTAACAATCAGCCCCAGCATTTT
v_gene: TRBV7-6; abundance: -; d_gene: -; j_gene: TRBJ2-3; CDR3aa: CASGTTGTYPDTQYF; CDR3nt: TGTGCCAGCGGCACAACCGGGACATATCCAGATACGCAGTATTTT
v_gene: TRBV19; abundance: -; d_gene: -; j_gene: TRBJ1-6; CDR3aa: CASSIFASSYNSPLHF; CDR3nt: TGTGCCAGTAGTATTTTTGCGAGCTCCTATAATTCACCCCTCCACTTT
v_gene: TRBV6-1; abundance: once; d_gene: -; j_gene: TRBJ1-6; CDR3aa: CASSERGPGSPLHF; CDR3nt: TGTGCCAGCAGTGAGCGGGGGCCCGGATCACCCCTCCACTTT
v_gene: TRBV9; abundance: few; d_gene: TRBD1; j_gene: TRBJ1-1; CDR3aa: CASSPQTKTGGPTGNTEAFF; CDR3nt: TGTGCCAGCAGCCCCCAAACTAAGACAGGGGGACCTACAGGGAACACTGAAGCTTTCTTT
v_gene: TRBV19; abundance: -; d_gene: -; j_gene: TRBJ2-2; CDR3aa: CASRKGYTGELFF; CDR3nt: TGTGCCAGTAGGAAGGGGTACACCGGGGAGCTGTTTTTT
v_gene: TRBV5-1; abundance: -; d_gene: -; j_gene: TRBJ1-3; CDR3aa: CASRSTGSSGNTIYF; CDR3nt: TGCGCCAGCAGATCTACAGGTTCCTCTGGAAACACCATATATTTT
v_gene: TRBV7-2; abundance: -; d_gene: TRBD2; j_gene: TRBJ2-1; CDR3aa: CASSPGTSGGREQFF; CDR3nt: TGTGCCAGCAGCCCAGGGACTAGCGGGGGAAGGGAGCAGTTCTTC
v_gene: TRBV5-1; abundance: -; d_gene: -; j_gene: TRBJ2-5; CDR3aa: CASSLRDSQETQYF; CDR3nt: TGCGCCAGCAGCTTGCGGGACTCTCAAGAGACCCAGTACTTC
v_gene: TRBV2; abundance: -; d_gene: -; j_gene: TRBJ2-7; CDR3aa: CASSELGGSYEQYF; CDR3nt: TGTGCCAGCAGTGAACTGGGGGGCTCCTACGAGCAGTACTTC
v_gene: TRBV7-2; abundance: -; d_gene: -; j_gene: TRBJ2-1; CDR3aa: CASSLTPRVQYNEQFF; CDR3nt: TGTGCCAGCAGCCTCACTCCCCGGGTCCAGTACAATGAGCAGTTCTTC
v_gene: TRBV2; abundance: -; d_gene: -; j_gene: TRBJ1-1; CDR3aa: CASSGLGLLIEAFF; CDR3nt: TGTGCCAGCAGTGGTTTGGGGCTTCTTATCGAAGCTTTCTTT
v_gene: TRBV19; abundance: -; d_gene: -; j_gene: TRBJ1-4; CDR3aa: CASSRSRSEKLFF; CDR3nt: TGTGCCAGTAGTCGGTCTAGGAGTGAAAAACTGTTTTTT
v_gene: TRBV2; abundance: -; d_gene: TRBD1; j_gene: TRBJ1-5; CDR3aa: CASTGQGSQPQHF; CDR3nt: TGTGCCAGCACCGGACAGGGGTCTCAGCCCCAGCATTTT
v_gene: TRBV7-2; abundance: -; d_gene: -; j_gene: TRBJ1-2; CDR3aa: CASSGGGADRYGYTF; CDR3nt: TGTGCCAGCAGCGGAGGAGGGGCGGATAGGTATGGCTACACCTTC
v_gene: TRBV9; abundance: -; d_gene: -; j_gene: TRBJ1-3; CDR3aa: CASSHSSGNTIYF; CDR3nt: TGTGCCAGCAGCCACTCCTCTGGAAACACCATATATTTT
v_gene: TRBV9; abundance: -; d_gene: -; j_gene: TRBJ1-3; CDR3aa: CASSVGTTPSGNTIYF; CDR3nt: TGTGCCAGCAGCGTAGGTACGACTCCCTCTGGAAACACCATATATTTT
v_gene: TRBV19; abundance: -; d_gene: -; j_gene: TRBJ1-2; CDR3aa: CASSPPTALFYGYTF; CDR3nt: TGTGCCAGTAGTCCGCCCACCGCTCTATTCTATGGCTACACCTTC
v_gene: TRBV19; abundance: -; d_gene: TRBD2; j_gene: TRBJ2-1; CDR3aa: CASSSQRAGASNEQFF; CDR3nt: TGTGCCAGTAGTTCGCAACGAGCGGGGGCCTCCAATGAGCAGTTCTTC
v_gene: TRBV4-2; abundance: -; d_gene: TRBD1; j_gene: TRBJ2-2; CDR3aa: CASSQEGQANTGELFF; CDR3nt: TGTGCCAGCAGCCAAGAAGGACAGGCGAACACCGGGGAGCTGTTTTTT
v_gene: TRBV9; abundance: -; d_gene: TRBD1; j_gene: TRBJ2-1; CDR3aa: CASSTRQGPYEQFF; CDR3nt: TGTGCCAGCAGCACCCGACAGGGGCCCTATGAGCAGTTCTTC